The present T cell receptor (beta chain) was sequenced within a study of cytomegalovirus exposure and HLA in healthy donors. Primers: 60 Vbeta forward and 13 Jbeta reverse. TCRdb's copy holds only in-frame clones and misses some; the assay was immunoSEQ multiplex PCR. The data show about 200,000 clones, around 85% seen once. This CDR3 is 15 amino acids long. Germline V gene data show CDR1 as SQVTM and CDR2 as ANQGSEA. V lost 2 bases, J lost 6 bases, and 11 bases stayed unmatched. Sequencing was performed on PBMCs. The genes are TRBV29-1 and TRBJ2-7; 9 nucleotides agree with TRBD1. This clonotype was sampled from a man aged 50 to 60 in good health and CMV-seronegative. The CDR3 sequence is CSVESGGQGTGEQYF. The DNA of the CDR3 is TGCAGCGTTGAAAGTGGGGGACAGGGAACGGGCGAGCAGTACTTC.